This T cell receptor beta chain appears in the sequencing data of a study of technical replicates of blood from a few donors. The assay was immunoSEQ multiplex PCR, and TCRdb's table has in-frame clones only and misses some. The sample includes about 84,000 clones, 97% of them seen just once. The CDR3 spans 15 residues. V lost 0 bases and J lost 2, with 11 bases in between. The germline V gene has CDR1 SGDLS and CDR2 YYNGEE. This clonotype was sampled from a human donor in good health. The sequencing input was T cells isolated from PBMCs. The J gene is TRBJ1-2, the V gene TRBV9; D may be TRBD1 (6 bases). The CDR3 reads CASSVEQGVNYGYTF. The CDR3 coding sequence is TGTGCCAGCAGCGTAGAACAGGGCGTCAACTATGGCTACACCTTC.